This T cell receptor beta chain was documented in a study of cytomegalovirus exposure and HLA in healthy donors. Concerning this clone: The antigen remains undetermined.

Trimming removed 5 bases from V and 7 bases from J; junction bases left unmatched: 6. The CDR3 runs to 15 residues. Germline lookup yields CDR1 SGHTA and CDR2 FQGNSA. Study-level results: Sequencing likely caused a cluster of highly shared sequence variants. Later analysis indicated greater clonal expansion among HLA-associated TCR beta chains than among equally common other chains. In vitro data verified three CMV-associated chains as specific for CMV antigens.

PCR primers comprised 60 Vbeta and 13 Jbeta primers. As originally analysed: Approximately 12 million of the about 80 million unique TCR beta chains counted in a later analysis were shared. The data were produced by immunoSEQ multiplex PCR, yet TCRdb's version contains in-frame clones alone and is incomplete. V and J calls and clone size follow that table, whereas D and trimming were derived from the DNA. The table includes about 150,000 clones, around 66% detected once. The sequence was obtained from a woman aged 55-69 years in good health and CMV-seronegative. Sequenced input: PBMCs. The chain has TRBV7-2 and TRBJ2-2, with 11 bases lining up with TRBD2. The CDR3 coding sequence is TGTGCCAGCAGCCCTAGCGGGAGGCTCGGCGGGGAGCTGTTTTTT. This translates into CASSPSGRLGGELFF. Together with reference TRBV7-2 and TRBJ2-2, the CDR3 gives the full variable domain: GAGVSQSPSNKVTEKGKDVELRCDPISGHTALYWYRQSLGQGLEFLIYFQGNSAPDKSGLPSDRFSAERTGGSVSTLTIQRTQQEDSAVYLCASSPSGRLGGELFFGEGSRLTVL.